This TCR beta chain derives from a study of blood T cell repertoires in COVID-19. Profiled with immunoSEQ multiplex PCR; TCRdb holds only in-frame clones, not every one. The sample includes 130,000 or so clones, around 83% of them seen just once. The source of this sequence is a man aged 25 to 40 who had recovered from COVID-19. The sequenced sample consisted of PBMCs or T cells enriched from blood (not recorded which).

CDR3 region: CASRISGRANEQYF. In DNA, the CDR3 is TGTGCCAGCAGAATATCGGGCAGGGCCAACGAGCAGTACTTC. This rearrangement joins TRBV6-5 to TRBJ2-7, with D possibly being TRBD1 (5 bases). The CDR3 is 14 residues long. The germline V and J ends were trimmed by 6 bases and 5 bases, with 17 bases remaining between them. The germline V gene encodes CDR1 MNHEY and CDR2 SVGAGI.